A selection of T cell receptor beta chains follows, all from one sample in a study of blood T cells in healthy people across ages. Each CDR3 protein is one row after TCRdb ran MiXCR on the 5' RACE reads. The sample yields about 570,000 distinct CDR3 sequences, 27% seen once. The sequencing input was blood. These receptors all come from a woman aged 70-85 years in good health. Both conserved end residues are part of each CDR3. Clone size is given for some rows only: seen once, a few or many times, or a class if the clone is expanded.

j_call: TRBJ1-2
clone_size: -
v_call: TRBV27
cdr3_aa: CASSSDGRINYGYTF

j_call: TRBJ2-5
clone_size: -
v_call: TRBV5-8
cdr3_aa: CASSSGQPALETQYF

j_call: TRBJ1-1
clone_size: -
v_call: TRBV7-2
cdr3_aa: CASSGAFF

j_call: TRBJ1-5
clone_size: -
v_call: TRBV2
cdr3_aa: CASSDEDYQPQHF

j_call: TRBJ2-3
clone_size: -
v_call: TRBV12-3/TRBV12-4
cdr3_aa: CAGSYPGGPGRDTQYF

j_call: TRBJ1-2
clone_size: few
v_call: TRBV11-2
cdr3_aa: CASSSHTGRGGYTF

j_call: TRBJ2-1
clone_size: few
v_call: TRBV12-3/TRBV12-4
cdr3_aa: CASSLISGGSEQFF

j_call: TRBJ1-4
clone_size: -
v_call: TRBV4-2
cdr3_aa: CASSLRRGGEDEKLFF

j_call: TRBJ1-2
clone_size: few
v_call: TRBV20-1
cdr3_aa: CSARPGGTGDYGYTF

j_call: TRBJ2-5
clone_size: -
v_call: TRBV4-2
cdr3_aa: CASSREARNEETQYF

j_call: TRBJ2-3
clone_size: -
v_call: TRBV6-2/TRBV6-3
cdr3_aa: CASSTRGRAGADTQYF

j_call: TRBJ2-6
clone_size: -
v_call: TRBV12-3/TRBV12-4
cdr3_aa: CASSPRHQGISGANVLTF

j_call: TRBJ1-2
clone_size: few
v_call: TRBV4-1
cdr3_aa: CASGEGQGNGLGYGYTF

j_call: TRBJ2-5
clone_size: few
v_call: TRBV21-1
cdr3_aa: CASSKVTPHQETQYF

j_call: TRBJ2-7
clone_size: -
v_call: TRBV12-3/TRBV12-4
cdr3_aa: CASSLHGLGQYF

j_call: TRBJ2-4
clone_size: few
v_call: TRBV6-2/TRBV6-3
cdr3_aa: CASSAGTGGSNIQYF

j_call: TRBJ2-5
clone_size: -
v_call: TRBV10-3
cdr3_aa: CAIGSSGPQETQYF

j_call: TRBJ2-1
clone_size: few
v_call: TRBV11-2
cdr3_aa: CASSGTSGNNEQFF

j_call: TRBJ1-3
clone_size: -
v_call: TRBV4-2
cdr3_aa: CASSQDEVFGNTIYF

j_call: TRBJ2-5
clone_size: -
v_call: TRBV20-1
cdr3_aa: CSALVGGKETQYF

j_call: TRBJ2-5
clone_size: few
v_call: TRBV21-1
cdr3_aa: CASSPRGTGGDQYF

j_call: TRBJ2-3
clone_size: few
v_call: TRBV29-1
cdr3_aa: CSVQGAVGTDTQYF

j_call: TRBJ1-4
clone_size: few
v_call: TRBV5-1
cdr3_aa: CASSPEGVGVEKLFF

j_call: TRBJ2-1
clone_size: few
v_call: TRBV7-7
cdr3_aa: CASSLGLAANNEQFF

j_call: TRBJ2-1
clone_size: -
v_call: TRBV7-9
cdr3_aa: CASSLNTAGEFF

j_call: TRBJ2-5
clone_size: -
v_call: TRBV3-1
cdr3_aa: CASSPSDRGETQYF

j_call: TRBJ2-3
clone_size: -
v_call: TRBV2
cdr3_aa: CASSANSQPTDTQYF

j_call: -
clone_size: -
v_call: TRBV20-1
cdr3_aa: CSATGGAAYEQYF

j_call: -
clone_size: many
v_call: TRBV4-3
cdr3_aa: CASSPRVFYEQYF

j_call: TRBJ1-6
clone_size: -
v_call: TRBV5-6
cdr3_aa: CASSLKPNSPLHF

j_call: TRBJ1-1
clone_size: few
v_call: TRBV29-1
cdr3_aa: CSVVRVGNTEAFF

j_call: TRBJ2-1
clone_size: few
v_call: TRBV6-2/TRBV6-3
cdr3_aa: CASSYTKADYNEQFF

j_call: TRBJ2-2
clone_size: few
v_call: TRBV4-3
cdr3_aa: CASSLGVNAGELFF

j_call: TRBJ2-7
clone_size: few
v_call: TRBV9
cdr3_aa: CASSEGPSGGFYEQYF

j_call: TRBJ1-4
clone_size: few
v_call: TRBV5-1
cdr3_aa: CASSRDGDEKLFF

j_call: TRBJ2-1
clone_size: few
v_call: TRBV20-1
cdr3_aa: CSARVASGGNYNKQFF

j_call: TRBJ2-5
clone_size: many
v_call: TRBV20-1
cdr3_aa: CSATTSSETQYF

j_call: TRBJ2-3
clone_size: few
v_call: TRBV20-1
cdr3_aa: CSAPLAGGGKDTQYF

j_call: TRBJ2-3
clone_size: few
v_call: TRBV2
cdr3_aa: CASKEDSYTDTQYF

j_call: TRBJ1-6
clone_size: -
v_call: TRBV9
cdr3_aa: CASSVGEGPLHF

j_call: TRBJ2-2
clone_size: -
v_call: TRBV14
cdr3_aa: CASSQSSRTGELFF

j_call: TRBJ2-3
clone_size: -
v_call: TRBV5-1
cdr3_aa: CASRSGLAGIDTQYF

j_call: TRBJ2-1
clone_size: -
v_call: TRBV4-1
cdr3_aa: CASSLRTSGGDLSSYNEQFF

j_call: TRBJ2-5
clone_size: few
v_call: TRBV20-1
cdr3_aa: CSAPLLTGRETQYF

j_call: TRBJ1-6
clone_size: few
v_call: TRBV3-1
cdr3_aa: CASSRGDSSYNSPLHF

j_call: TRBJ1-5
clone_size: -
v_call: TRBV3-1
cdr3_aa: CASGQGSNQPQHF

j_call: TRBJ2-1
clone_size: -
v_call: TRBV3-1
cdr3_aa: CASSQDGGREQFF

j_call: TRBJ2-7
clone_size: -
v_call: TRBV7-2
cdr3_aa: CASSSWTGPYEQYF

j_call: TRBJ1-5
clone_size: -
v_call: TRBV20-1
cdr3_aa: CSARDPSHGQPQHF